This TCR beta chain originates from a study of T cell changes during pregnancy in multiple sclerosis (dated by TCRdb to between 2017 and 2020). For context, the study as a whole: The study examined how the T cell repertoire changed over the course of pregnancy in women with multiple sclerosis.

The library came from the immunoSEQ multiplex PCR assay. TCRdb provides this immuneACCESS table in a form limited to in-frame rearrangements. Some clones are lacking; in checked studies, under half of them reflect an unresolved V gene, and why the rest are absent is not known. This sample lists about 36,000 clones; 88% were detected once. Of the sample, roughly 0.56% falls within the top ten clones. Notes on this clone: It has no known antigen specificity. Within one base of it there is no much larger clone, and no base qualities were kept.

CDR1 and CDR2 are drawn from the germline V gene: SGHAT, FQNNGV. Relative to germline, V is missing 1 base and J is missing 5 bases, with 4 bases of the junction outside any gene match. The CDR3, from cysteine to phenylalanine, totals 14 residues. Solely the CDR3 DNA is kept, with 42 bases framed from the first base. This receptor was identified in a female donor with multiple sclerosis, enrolled in a pregnancy study. The V and J genes are TRBV11-2 and TRBJ1-1; the junction holds 7 bases that match TRBD1. The material was CD4+ T cells from peripheral blood mononuclear cells, obtained in the first trimester of pregnancy. The CDR3 loop reads CASSLVTGETEAFF. The DNA reads TGTGCCAGCAGCTTAGTAACAGGGGAAACTGAAGCTTTCTTT.